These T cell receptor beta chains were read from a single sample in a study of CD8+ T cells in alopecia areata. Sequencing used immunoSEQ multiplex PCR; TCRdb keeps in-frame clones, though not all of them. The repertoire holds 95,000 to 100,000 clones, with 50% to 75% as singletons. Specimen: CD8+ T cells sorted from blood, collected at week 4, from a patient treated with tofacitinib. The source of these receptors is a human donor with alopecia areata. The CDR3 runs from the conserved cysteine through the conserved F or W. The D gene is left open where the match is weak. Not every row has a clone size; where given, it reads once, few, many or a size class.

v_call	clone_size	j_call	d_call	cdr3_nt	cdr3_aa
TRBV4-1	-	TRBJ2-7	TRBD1	TGCGCCAGCAGCCAACGGACAGGCCCCGTCTACGAGCAGTACTTC	CASSQRTGPVYEQYF
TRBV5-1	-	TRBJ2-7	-	TGCGCCAGCAGCTTGGCCGAGGGTAGCTCCTACGAGCAGTACTTC	CASSLAEGSSYEQYF
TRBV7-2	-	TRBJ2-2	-	TGTGCCAGCAGCTTAGAAGGGAGTAACACCGGGGAGCTGTTTTTT	CASSLEGSNTGELFF
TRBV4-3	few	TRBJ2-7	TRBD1	TGCGCCAGCAGCCAAGATAAACAGGGGGCCTTTTTTGAGCAGTACTTC	CASSQDKQGAFFEQYF
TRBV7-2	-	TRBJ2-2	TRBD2	TGTGCCAGCAGTCTGATGTCTAGCGGGGGACCCAGTGAGCTGTTTTTT	CASSLMSSGGPSELFF
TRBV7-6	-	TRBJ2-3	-	TGTGCCAGCAGCTTACGGTCGGTGGCGGGTCCTAGCACAGATACGCAGTATTTT	CASSLRSVAGPSTDTQYF
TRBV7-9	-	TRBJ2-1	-	TGTGCCAGCAGTATTAACCCTACGGGGTCTGACAATGAGCAGTTCTTC	CASSINPTGSDNEQFF
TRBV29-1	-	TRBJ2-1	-	TGCAGCGTTGAGCAGAGGGGATGGCATGAGCAGTTCTTC	CSVEQRGWHEQFF
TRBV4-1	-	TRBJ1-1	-	TGCGCCAGCAGCCAAGATAGAGGCAGAAACACTGAAGCTTTCTTT	CASSQDRGRNTEAFF
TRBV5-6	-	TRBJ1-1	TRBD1	TGTGCCAGCAGCTTACCCACAGGGGGGCGCACTGAAGCTTTCTTT	CASSLPTGGRTEAFF
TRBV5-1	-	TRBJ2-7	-	TGCGCCAGCAGCTTGTCATCCTACGAGCAGTACTTC	CASSLSSYEQYF
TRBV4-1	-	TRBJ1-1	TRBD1	TGCGCCAGCAACAGGGGGGGTGAAGCTTTCTTT	CASNRGGEAFF
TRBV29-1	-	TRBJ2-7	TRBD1	TGCAGCGCGGGACAGGTCTCCTACGAGCAGTACTTC	CSAGQVSYEQYF
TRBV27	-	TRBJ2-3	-	TGTGCCAGCACTGAGGGGAGTAGGGATACGCAGTATTTT	CASTEGSRDTQYF
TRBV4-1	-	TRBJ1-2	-	TGCGCCAGCAGCCAGACCACCCCGTATGGCTACACCTTC	CASSQTTPYGYTF
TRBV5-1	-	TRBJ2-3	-	TGCGCCGGAACAGGGCGCACAGATACGCAGTATTTT	CAGTGRTDTQYF
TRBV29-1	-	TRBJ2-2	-	TGCAGCGTTTTAAACAGGGCCGGGGAGCTGTTTTTT	CSVLNRAGELFF
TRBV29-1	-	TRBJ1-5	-	TGCAGCGTTCGCGAGGCCAGGGAAGGGCAGCCCCAGCATTTT	CSVREAREGQPQHF
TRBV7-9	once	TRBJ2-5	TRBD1	TGTGCCAGCAGTTTGATGCAGGGGGCTGGCGAGACCCAGTACTTC	CASSLMQGAGETQYF
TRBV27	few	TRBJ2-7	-	TGTGCCAGCAGTTGGCAGAGCTCCTACGAGCAGTACTTC	CASSWQSSYEQYF
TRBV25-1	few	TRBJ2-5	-	TGTGCCAGCAGTGAATATATTCTTGAGGGACAAGAGACCCAGTACTTC	CASSEYILEGQETQYF
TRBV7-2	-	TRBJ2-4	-	TGTGCCAGCAGCACCATGACCCTAGCCAAAAACATTCAGTACTTC	CASSTMTLAKNIQYF
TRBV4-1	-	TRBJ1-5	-	TGCGCCAGCAGCCAAGAGCGGGCTAGCAATCAGCCCCAGCATTTT	CASSQERASNQPQHF
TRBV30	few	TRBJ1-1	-	TGTGCCTGGAGCCGACACCGAAAGAACACTGAAGCTTTCTTT	CAWSRHRKNTEAFF
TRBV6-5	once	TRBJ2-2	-	TGTGCCAGCAGCGCAGGGGTGGCCGGGGAGCTGTTTTTT	CASSAGVAGELFF
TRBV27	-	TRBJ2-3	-	TGTGCCAGCAGTTTTCCAGGGGCGCGGACAGATACGCAGTATTTT	CASSFPGARTDTQYF
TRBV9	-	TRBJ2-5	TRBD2	TGTGCCAGCAGCGGGGGACTAGCGGGAGACCTGGAGACCCAGTACTTC	CASSGGLAGDLETQYF
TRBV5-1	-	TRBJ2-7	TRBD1	TGCGCCAGCAGCTCGGGACAGGGGGACGAGCAGTACTTC	CASSSGQGDEQYF
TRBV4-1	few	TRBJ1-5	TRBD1	TGCGCCAGCAGCCAACACAGGGGGGTCCTAAATCAGCCCCAGCATTTT	CASSQHRGVLNQPQHF
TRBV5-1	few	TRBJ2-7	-	TGCGCCAGCAGCTTGAATGGGTACGAGCAGTACTTC	CASSLNGYEQYF
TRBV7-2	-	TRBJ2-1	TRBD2	TGTGCCAGCAGCTTAGATTATGGTAGCGGGGGCTCCTACAATGAGCAGTTCTTC	CASSLDYGSGGSYNEQFF
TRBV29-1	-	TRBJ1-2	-	TGCAGCGTTGCAGGGGTCGGGGGGGACTATGGCTACACCTTC	CSVAGVGGDYGYTF
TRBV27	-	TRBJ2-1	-	TGTGCCAGCAGCCAGGAGGGGAGATTCTACAATGAGCAGTTCTTC	CASSQEGRFYNEQFF
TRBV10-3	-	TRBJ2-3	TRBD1	TGTGCCAGCAACGACAGGGGGCGGGACGATACGCAGTATTTT	CASNDRGRDDTQYF
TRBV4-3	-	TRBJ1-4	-	TGCGCCAGCAGCCAGTATACAGGGCGGGGTAATGAAAAACTGTTTTTT	CASSQYTGRGNEKLFF
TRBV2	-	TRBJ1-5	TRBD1	TGTGCCAGCACTCAGGGGGAATATAGCAATCAGCCCCAGCATTTT	CASTQGEYSNQPQHF
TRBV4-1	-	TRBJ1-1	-	TGCGCCAGCAGCCTCGACACCAACACTGAAGCTTTCTTT	CASSLDTNTEAFF
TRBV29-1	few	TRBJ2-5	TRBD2	TGCAGCGTTGAATGGGGGGGGCAAGAGACCCAGTACTTC	CSVEWGGQETQYF
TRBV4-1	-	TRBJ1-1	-	TGCGCCAGCAGCGTAGGGGTCTACACTGAAGCTTTCTTT	CASSVGVYTEAFF
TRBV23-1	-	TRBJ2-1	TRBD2	TGCGCCAGCGGCAAAGGGACTAGTAATGAGCAGTTCTTC	CASGKGTSNEQFF
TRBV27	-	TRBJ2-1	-	TGTGCCAGCAGTTCACCTAGGGGGAATGAGCAGTTCTTC	CASSSPRGNEQFF
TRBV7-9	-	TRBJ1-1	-	TGTGCCAGCAGCTTAGGAGGGGGAGTGGGAGAGACTGAAGCTTTCTTT	CASSLGGGVGETEAFF
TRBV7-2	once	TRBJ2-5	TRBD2	TGTGCCAGCAGGAAGTGGGGACTAGCTAGGGGAGAGACCCAGTACTTC	CASRKWGLARGETQYF
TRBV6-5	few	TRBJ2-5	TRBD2	TGTGCCAGCAGTTACGAGTTAGCGGGAGCGTCTGAGACCCAGTACTTC	CASSYELAGASETQYF
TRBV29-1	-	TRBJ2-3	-	TGCAGCGTGGGTGCGCGGGGCTTAAGCACAGATACGCAGTATTTT	CSVGARGLSTDTQYF
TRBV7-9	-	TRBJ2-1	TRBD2	TGTGCCAGCAGCGCCCGACTAGCGGGAGGGGACAATGAGCAGTTCTTC	CASSARLAGGDNEQFF
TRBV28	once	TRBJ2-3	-	TGTGCCAGCAGTTTATGGGGCGGCACAGATACGCAGTATTTT	CASSLWGGTDTQYF
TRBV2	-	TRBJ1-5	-	TGTGCCAGCAGCGGGCCCTTCGATCAGCCCCAGCATTTT	CASSGPFDQPQHF
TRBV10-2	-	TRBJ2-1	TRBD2	TGCGCCAGCACTCCTAGCGGTTCTGGCAGTTTCTACAATGAGCAGTTCTTC	CASTPSGSGSFYNEQFF